Listed below are T cell receptor beta chains from one sample, sequenced in a study of T cells in Graves' hyperthyroidism and ophthalmopathy. TCRdb reprocessed the multiplex PCR reads with MiXCR, giving one entry per CDR3 protein. The sample lists roughly 630,000 distinct CDR3 sequences; approximately 15% were seen once. Sequenced sample: blood. All receptors come from a woman aged 25-40 years with Graves' hyperthyroidism. The CDR3 runs from the conserved cysteine through the conserved F or W. D genes are given only for firm matches. For some rows the clone size is stated as once, few or many, or as a class when expanded; others skip it.

D gene: TRBD1
clone size: many
J gene: TRBJ2-1
V gene: TRBV30
CDR3 DNA: TGTGCCTGGAAAAAAGGGGACAGGCTTACAAATGAGCAGTTCTTC
CDR3 protein: CAWKKGDRLTNEQFF

D gene: TRBD2
clone size: many
J gene: TRBJ2-7
V gene: TRBV7-3
CDR3 DNA: TGTGCCAGCAGCTTAATTCAGCGGGAGGGACACGAGCAGTACTTC
CDR3 protein: CASSLIQREGHEQYF

D gene: .
clone size: many
J gene: TRBJ1-1
V gene: TRBV18
CDR3 DNA: TGTGCCAGCTCACCGCTCGAAGGGATAGTTAACACTGAAGCTTTCTTT
CDR3 protein: CASSPLEGIVNTEAFF

D gene: .
clone size: many
J gene: TRBJ1-1
V gene: TRBV6-1
CDR3 DNA: TGTGCCAGCAGTTTAAAGACAGGTGGTTTCGCTGAAGCTTTCTTT
CDR3 protein: CASSLKTGGFAEAFF

D gene: TRBD1
clone size: .
J gene: TRBJ2-1
V gene: TRBV5-1
CDR3 DNA: TGCGCCAGCAGCCGGGACAGGGGCGTCAATGAGCAGTTCTTC
CDR3 protein: CASSRDRGVNEQFF

D gene: TRBD2
clone size: .
J gene: TRBJ2-2
V gene: TRBV10-1
CDR3 DNA: TGCGCCAGCAGTGTCCTAGCGGGAAGCGCGCTGAACACCGGGGAGCTGTTTTTT
CDR3 protein: CASSVLAGSALNTGELFF

D gene: .
clone size: many
J gene: TRBJ2-5
V gene: TRBV7-8
CDR3 DNA: TGTGCCAGCAGCTACGGGGTTGAGACCCAGTACTTC
CDR3 protein: CASSYGVETQYF

D gene: .
clone size: .
J gene: TRBJ2-2
V gene: TRBV19
CDR3 DNA: TGTGCCAGTAGTATGCGGGCAAACACCGGGGAGCTGTTTTTT
CDR3 protein: CASSMRANTGELFF

D gene: .
clone size: .
J gene: TRBJ2-7
V gene: TRBV27
CDR3 DNA: TGTGCCAGCAGTTTACGCCTTTTTGGGGGCCCGGACGAGCAGTACTTC
CDR3 protein: CASSLRLFGGPDEQYF

D gene: .
clone size: .
J gene: TRBJ2-3
V gene: TRBV9
CDR3 DNA: TGTGCCAGCAGCGGGACCTCCCGGTCCACAGATACGCAGTATTTT
CDR3 protein: CASSGTSRSTDTQYF

D gene: .
clone size: many
J gene: TRBJ2-3
V gene: TRBV20-1
CDR3 DNA: TGCAGTGCTAGAGATTTCTGGCGGGGCACAGATACGCAGTATTTT
CDR3 protein: CSARDFWRGTDTQYF

D gene: .
clone size: many
J gene: TRBJ2-3
V gene: TRBV20-1
CDR3 DNA: TGCAGTGCTAGAGATTTTTCGGGGCATACGCAGTATTTT
CDR3 protein: CSARDFSGHTQYF

D gene: .
clone size: many
J gene: TRBJ1-2
V gene: TRBV30
CDR3 DNA: TGTGCCTGGAGACTGACTCTTAGCTATGGCTACACCTTC
CDR3 protein: CAWRLTLSYGYTF

D gene: .
clone size: many
J gene: TRBJ1-2
V gene: TRBV30
CDR3 DNA: TGTGCCTGGAGTGTACTTACTGGCTACACCTTC
CDR3 protein: CAWSVLTGYTF

D gene: .
clone size: many
J gene: TRBJ1-1
V gene: TRBV6-2/TRBV6-3
CDR3 DNA: TGTGCCAGCAGTTACAGAGGGTACACTGAAGCTTTCTTT
CDR3 protein: CASSYRGYTEAFF

D gene: TRBD1
clone size: .
J gene: TRBJ1-5
V gene: TRBV7-3
CDR3 DNA: TGTGCCAGCAGCTCTCTAGACAGGGTGAGCAATCAGCCCCAGCATTTT
CDR3 protein: CASSSLDRVSNQPQHF

D gene: .
clone size: many
J gene: TRBJ2-3
V gene: TRBV6-1
CDR3 DNA: TGTGCCAGCAGTTATCCGAGCCAGGGAGTAAGCACAGATACGCAGTATTTT
CDR3 protein: CASSYPSQGVSTDTQYF

D gene: .
clone size: many
J gene: TRBJ1-5
V gene: TRBV6-1
CDR3 DNA: TGTGCCACCGGTGAGGGGAATCAGCCCCAGCATTTT
CDR3 protein: CATGEGNQPQHF

D gene: TRBD2
clone size: few
J gene: TRBJ2-1
V gene: TRBV25-1
CDR3 DNA: TGTGCCAGCAGTGAATACCGACTAGCGGGATACAATGAGCAGTTCTTC
CDR3 protein: CASSEYRLAGYNEQFF

D gene: TRBD2
clone size: many
J gene: TRBJ2-7
V gene: TRBV5-1
CDR3 DNA: TGCGCCAGCAGCTTGAAGTTAGCGGGAGATGGGTGGGAGCAGTACTTC
CDR3 protein: CASSLKLAGDGWEQYF

D gene: TRBD1
clone size: many
J gene: TRBJ1-1
V gene: TRBV11-1
CDR3 DNA: TGTGCCAGCAGATCGACAGGGAGAATGAACACTGAAGCTTTCTTT
CDR3 protein: CASRSTGRMNTEAFF

D gene: .
clone size: many
J gene: TRBJ2-1
V gene: TRBV28
CDR3 DNA: TGTGCCAGCAAAGTTAGCGCCTACAATGAGCAGTTCTTC
CDR3 protein: CASKVSAYNEQFF

D gene: .
clone size: .
J gene: TRBJ1-6
V gene: TRBV20-1
CDR3 DNA: TGCAAACGGAATTCACCCCTCCACTTT
CDR3 protein: CKRNSPLHF

D gene: TRBD2
clone size: .
J gene: TRBJ2-1
V gene: TRBV2
CDR3 DNA: TGTGCCAGCAGTGGAGTAGCGGGAGGGCCTTTTGAGCAGTTCTTC
CDR3 protein: CASSGVAGGPFEQFF